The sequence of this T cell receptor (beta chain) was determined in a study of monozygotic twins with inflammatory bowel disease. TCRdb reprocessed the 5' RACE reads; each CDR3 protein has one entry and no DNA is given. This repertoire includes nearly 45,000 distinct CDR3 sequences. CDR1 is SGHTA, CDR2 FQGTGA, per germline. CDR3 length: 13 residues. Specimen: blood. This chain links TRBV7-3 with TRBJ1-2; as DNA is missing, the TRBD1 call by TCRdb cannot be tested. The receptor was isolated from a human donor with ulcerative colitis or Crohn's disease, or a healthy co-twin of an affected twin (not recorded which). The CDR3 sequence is CASSTPGDSLRTF.